These 8 T cell receptor beta chains share one sample of origin, sequenced in a study of memory CD4+ T cells and cytomegalovirus serostatus. The sort gate was single viable CD3+CD4+CD8-CD45RO+ cells for memory CD4+ T cells. Data came from immunoSEQ multiplex PCR; TCRdb stores just in-frame clones and leaves some out. The sample carries roughly 50,000 clones, about four fifths recorded once. Sequencing was carried out using memory CD4+ T cells from blood. Receptor source: an adult in good health and CMV-seronegative. Some clones in this sample may be carry-over from other donors' samples.

V usage is TRBV9 and J usage is TRBJ1-6; 10 nucleotides match TRBD1. The V and J ends lost 3 bases and 5 bases, in that order; junction bases with no gene match: 5. CDR1 and CDR2 (germline): SGDLS, YYNGEE. This CDR3 spans 16 amino acids. The CDR3 region has the DNA TGTGCCAGCAGCGCGGCCGGGACAGGGGATAATTCACCCCTCCACTTT. This codes for CASSAAGTGDNSPLHF.

This chain links TRBV10-2 with TRBJ2-2; TRBD2 aligns across 7 bases. Trimming took 6 bases from V and 2 from J; bases not matched to a gene: 6. CDR3 length: 15 amino acids. Germline assignment: CDR1 WSHSY and CDR2 SAAADI. The CDR3 sequence is CASRAPGLNTGELFF. In DNA, the CDR3 is TGCGCCAGCAGGGCGCCGGGACTAAACACCGGGGAGCTGTTTTTT.

The chain carries TRBV4-1 and TRBJ2-3; TRBD2 is a possible D gene (6 bases). CDR1 MGHRA and CDR2 YSYEKL come from the germline V gene. The germline V and J ends were trimmed by 1 base and 6 bases, with 11 bases remaining between them. The CDR3 contains 14 residues. The CDR3 bases are TGCGCCAGCAGCCAAGTGGGGGGAGTGGATACGCAGTATTTT. As protein: CASSQVGGVDTQYF.

The DNA of the CDR3 is TGTGCCAGCAGACCCCTTATCGAGGGCGAGCAGTTCTTC. Protein product: CASRPLIEGEQFF. The rearrangement uses TRBV27 and TRBJ2-1; tentatively, D is TRBD2 (5 bases). With 6 bases removed from V and 10 bases from J, the gap between germline ends came to 16 bases. CDR3 length: 13 residues. Germline lookup yields CDR1 MNHEY and CDR2 SMNVEV (reference sequence).

This chain uses TRBV18 with TRBJ1-5; 10 bases match TRBD1. This CDR3 is 16 amino acids long. With 4 bases clipped from V and 4 bases from J, the junction kept 7 bases outside the gene matches. Germline V gene data show CDR1 as KGHSH and CDR2 as LQKENI. CDR3 in DNA: TGTGCCAGCTCACGAAACGGACAGGGGGTAAATCAGCCCCAGCATTTT. It codes for CASSRNGQGVNQPQHF.

The chain couples TRBV5-1 to TRBJ2-1; D uncertain. The CDR3 consists of 16 residues. Deletions cut 0 bases from V and 7 bases from J, with 17 bases between. CDR1 and CDR2 (germline): SGHRS, YFSETQ. This CDR3 reads CASSLDGLGPWNEQFF. DNA of the CDR3: TGCGCCAGCAGCTTGGACGGCCTCGGGCCTTGGAATGAGCAGTTCTTC.

The chain links TRBV4-1 to TRBJ2-6; D gene uncertain. Germline V gives CDR1 MGHRA, CDR2 YSYEKL. The length of the CDR3 is 17 residues. Trimming pared 0 bases from V and 0 bases from J, leaving 9 bases between. DNA of the CDR3: TGCGCCAGCAGCCAAGAGCTCTCTTCCTCTGGGGCCAACGTCCTGACTTTC. The encoded protein is CASSQELSSSGANVLTF.

This chain links TRBV7-3 with TRBJ2-3, with TRBD2 matching 12 bases. V lost 0 bases and J lost 3; bases outside the gene matches: 10. The CDR3 runs 19 residues. CDR1 SGHTA and CDR2 FQGTGA come from the germline V gene. Here the CDR3 DNA reads TGTGCCAGCAGCTTAACCGCGACTAGCGGGGGTTCCGGGACAGATACGCAGTATTTT. The encoded protein is CASSLTATSGGSGTDTQYF.